Many counts were recorded for the clone carrying this T cell receptor (beta chain). What it recognizes is unknown. The data were obtained in a study of T cells in Graves' hyperthyroidism and ophthalmopathy. Background on the study: The blood sample was taken at first diagnosis, before treatment began.

Study-wide results and caveats: Most clonotypes expanded in the thyroid (above 0.001) were also present in blood.

Patients having uncontrolled infection, another autoimmune disease, pregnancy or lactation were not included. Fresh 10 ml peripheral blood yielded PBMCs. There are 14 residues in the CDR3. Trimming pared 2 bases from V and 4 bases from J, leaving 11 bases between. Amplified TCR beta CDR3 regions came from RNA transcripts. In the first-round RT-PCR of the TCR CDR3, the HTBI primer set was used. TCRdb fed the multiplex PCR reads into MiXCR, producing one record per CDR3 protein. Among 640,000 or so distinct CDR3 sequences, approximately 15% were seen once, and the ten largest hold 6.5% to 9%. Sequenced material: blood. This sequence was found in a woman between 18 and 30 years old with Graves' ophthalmopathy. V gene TRBV12-3 or TRBV12-4 combines with J gene TRBJ1-1; possible D gene TRBD1, 6 bases. This CDR3 reads CASSLKARGTEAFF. DNA of the CDR3: TGTGCCAGCAGTTTAAAAGCCAGGGGCACTGAAGCTTTCTTT.